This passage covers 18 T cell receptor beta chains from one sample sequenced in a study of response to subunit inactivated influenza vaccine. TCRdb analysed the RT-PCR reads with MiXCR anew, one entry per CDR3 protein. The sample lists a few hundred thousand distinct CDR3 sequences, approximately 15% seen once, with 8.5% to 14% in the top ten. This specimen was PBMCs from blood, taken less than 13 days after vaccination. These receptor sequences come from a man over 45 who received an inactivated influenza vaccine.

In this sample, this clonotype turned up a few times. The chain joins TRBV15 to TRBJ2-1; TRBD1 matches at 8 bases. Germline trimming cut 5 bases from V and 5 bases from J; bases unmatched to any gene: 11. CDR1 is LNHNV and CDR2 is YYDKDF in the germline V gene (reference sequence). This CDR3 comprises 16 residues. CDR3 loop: CATSQEDREVDNEQFF. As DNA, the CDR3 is TGTGCCACCAGCCAAGAGGACAGGGAGGTTGACAATGAGCAGTTCTTC.

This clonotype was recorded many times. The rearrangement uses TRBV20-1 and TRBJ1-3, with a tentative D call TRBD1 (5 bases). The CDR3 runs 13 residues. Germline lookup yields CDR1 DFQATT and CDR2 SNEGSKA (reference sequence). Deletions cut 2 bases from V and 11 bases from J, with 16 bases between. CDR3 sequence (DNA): TGCAGTGCTAGAAGAGGGGTTGGTCATGCCATATATTTT. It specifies CSARRGVGHAIYF.

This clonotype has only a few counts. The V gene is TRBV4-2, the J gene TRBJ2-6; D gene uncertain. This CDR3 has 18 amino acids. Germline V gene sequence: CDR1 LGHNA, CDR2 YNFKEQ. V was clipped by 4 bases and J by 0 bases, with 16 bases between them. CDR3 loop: CASSPQTFRSSGANVLTF. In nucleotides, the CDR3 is TGTGCCAGCAGCCCTCAGACTTTCAGGAGCTCTGGGGCCAACGTCCTGACTTTC.

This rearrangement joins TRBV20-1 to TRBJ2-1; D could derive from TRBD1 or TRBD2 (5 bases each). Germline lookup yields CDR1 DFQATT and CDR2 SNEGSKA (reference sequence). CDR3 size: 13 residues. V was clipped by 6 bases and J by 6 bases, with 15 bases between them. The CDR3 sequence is CSATGPIGNEQFF. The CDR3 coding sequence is TGCAGTGCCACGGGACCGATCGGCAATGAGCAGTTCTTC.

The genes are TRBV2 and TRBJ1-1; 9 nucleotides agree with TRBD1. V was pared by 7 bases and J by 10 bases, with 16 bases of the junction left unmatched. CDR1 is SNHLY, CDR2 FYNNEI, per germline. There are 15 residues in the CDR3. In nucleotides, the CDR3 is TGTGCCAGCACCAAAGGGGGGACAGGGAGAGGAGTAGCTTTCTTT. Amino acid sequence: CASTKGGTGRGVAFF.

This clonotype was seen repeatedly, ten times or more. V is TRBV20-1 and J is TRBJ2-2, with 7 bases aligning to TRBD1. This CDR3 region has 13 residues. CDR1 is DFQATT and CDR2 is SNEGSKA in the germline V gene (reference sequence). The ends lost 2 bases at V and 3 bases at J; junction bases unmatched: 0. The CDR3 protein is CSARQGDTGELFF. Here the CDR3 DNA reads TGCAGTGCTAGACAGGGGGACACCGGGGAGCTGTTTTTT.

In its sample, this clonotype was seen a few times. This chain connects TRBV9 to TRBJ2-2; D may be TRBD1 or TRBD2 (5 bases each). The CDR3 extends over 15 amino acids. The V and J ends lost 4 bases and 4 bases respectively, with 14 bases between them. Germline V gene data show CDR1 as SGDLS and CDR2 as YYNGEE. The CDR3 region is CASSTRDQLTGELFF. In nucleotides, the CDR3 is TGTGCCAGCAGCACCCGGGACCAGCTCACCGGGGAGCTGTTTTTT.

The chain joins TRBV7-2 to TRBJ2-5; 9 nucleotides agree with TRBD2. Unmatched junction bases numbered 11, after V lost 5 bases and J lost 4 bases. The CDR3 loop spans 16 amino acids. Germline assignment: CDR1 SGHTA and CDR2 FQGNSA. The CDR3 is CASSQDFSGRGETQYF. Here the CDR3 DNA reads TGTGCCAGCAGCCAAGACTTTAGCGGGAGAGGAGAGACCCAGTACTTC. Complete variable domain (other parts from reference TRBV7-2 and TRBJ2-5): GAGVSQSPSNKVTEKGKDVELRCDPISGHTALYWYRQSLGQGLEFLIYFQGNSAPDKSGLPSDRFSAERTGGSVSTLTIQRTQQEDSAVYLCASSQDFSGRGETQYFGPGTRLLVL.

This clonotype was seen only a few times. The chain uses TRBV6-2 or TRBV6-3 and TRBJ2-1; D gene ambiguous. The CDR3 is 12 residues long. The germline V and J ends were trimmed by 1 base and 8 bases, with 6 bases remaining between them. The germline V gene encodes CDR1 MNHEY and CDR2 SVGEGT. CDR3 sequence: CASSYLMHEQFF. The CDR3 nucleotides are TGTGCCAGCAGTTACTTAATGCATGAGCAGTTCTTC.

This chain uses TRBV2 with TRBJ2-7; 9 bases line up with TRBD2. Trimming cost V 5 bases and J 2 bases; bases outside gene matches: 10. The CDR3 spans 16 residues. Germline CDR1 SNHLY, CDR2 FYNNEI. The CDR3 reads CASSPGGSGSPYEQYF. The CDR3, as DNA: TGTGCCAGCAGTCCGGGCGGTAGCGGGAGCCCCTACGAGCAGTACTTC.

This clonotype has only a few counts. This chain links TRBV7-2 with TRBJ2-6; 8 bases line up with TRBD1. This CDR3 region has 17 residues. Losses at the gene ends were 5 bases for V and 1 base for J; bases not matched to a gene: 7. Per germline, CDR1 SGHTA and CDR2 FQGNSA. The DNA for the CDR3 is TGTGCCAGCAGCGTCGGGACAGGCTTGTCTGGGGCCAACGTCCTGACTTTC. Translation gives CASSVGTGLSGANVLTF.

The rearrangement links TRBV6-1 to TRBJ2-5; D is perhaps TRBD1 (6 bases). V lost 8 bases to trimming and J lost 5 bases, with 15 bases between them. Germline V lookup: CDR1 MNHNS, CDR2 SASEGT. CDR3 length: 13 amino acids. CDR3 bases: TGTGCCAGCTACAGGGCCCGCGGGGAGACCCAGTACTTC. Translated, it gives CASYRARGETQYF.

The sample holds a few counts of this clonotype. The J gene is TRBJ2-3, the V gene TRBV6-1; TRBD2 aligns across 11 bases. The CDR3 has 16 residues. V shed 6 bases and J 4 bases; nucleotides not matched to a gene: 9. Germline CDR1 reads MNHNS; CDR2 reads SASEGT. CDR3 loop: CASSRDLAGGPDTQYF. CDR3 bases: TGTGCCAGCAGCCGCGATCTAGCGGGAGGACCAGATACGCAGTATTTT.

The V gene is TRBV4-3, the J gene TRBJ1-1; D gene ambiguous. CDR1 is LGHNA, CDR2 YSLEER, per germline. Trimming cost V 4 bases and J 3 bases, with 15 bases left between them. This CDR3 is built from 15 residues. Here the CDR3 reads CASSPDAAADTEAFF. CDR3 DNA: TGCGCCAGCAGCCCCGACGCGGCAGCCGACACTGAAGCTTTCTTT.

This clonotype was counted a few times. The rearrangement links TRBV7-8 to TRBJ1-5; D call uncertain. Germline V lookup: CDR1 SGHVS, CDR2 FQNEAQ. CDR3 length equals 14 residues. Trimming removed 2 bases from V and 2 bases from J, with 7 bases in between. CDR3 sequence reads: CASSLSLGNQPQHF. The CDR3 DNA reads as TGTGCCAGCAGCTTAAGTCTGGGCAATCAGCCCCAGCATTTT.

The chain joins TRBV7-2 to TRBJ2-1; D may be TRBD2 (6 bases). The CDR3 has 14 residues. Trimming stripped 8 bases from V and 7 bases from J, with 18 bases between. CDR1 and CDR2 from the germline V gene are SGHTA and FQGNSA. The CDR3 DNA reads TGTGCCAGCCGATGGGGTGGGGGGACGAATGAGCAGTTCTTC. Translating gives CASRWGGGTNEQFF.

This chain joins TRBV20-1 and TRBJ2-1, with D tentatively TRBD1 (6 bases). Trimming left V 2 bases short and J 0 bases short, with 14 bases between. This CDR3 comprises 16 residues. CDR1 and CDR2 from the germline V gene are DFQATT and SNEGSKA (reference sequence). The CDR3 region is CSARKARGTSYNEQFF. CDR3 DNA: TGCAGTGCTAGAAAGGCAAGGGGGACCTCCTACAATGAGCAGTTCTTC.

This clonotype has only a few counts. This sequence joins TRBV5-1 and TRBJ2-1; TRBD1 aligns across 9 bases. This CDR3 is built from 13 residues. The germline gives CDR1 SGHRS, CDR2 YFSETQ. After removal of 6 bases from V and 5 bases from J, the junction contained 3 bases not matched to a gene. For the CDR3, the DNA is TGCGCCAGCAAACAGGGGGCGGACAATGAGCAGTTCTTC. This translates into CASKQGADNEQFF.